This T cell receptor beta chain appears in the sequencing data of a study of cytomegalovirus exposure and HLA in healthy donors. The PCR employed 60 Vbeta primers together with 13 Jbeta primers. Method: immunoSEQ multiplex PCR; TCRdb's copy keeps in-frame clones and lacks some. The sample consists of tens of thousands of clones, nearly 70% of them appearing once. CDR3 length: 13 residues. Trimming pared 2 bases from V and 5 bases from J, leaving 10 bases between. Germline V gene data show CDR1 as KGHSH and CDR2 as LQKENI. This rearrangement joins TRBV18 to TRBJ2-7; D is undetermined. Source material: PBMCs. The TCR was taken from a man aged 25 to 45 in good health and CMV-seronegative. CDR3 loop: CASSPTTDNEQYF. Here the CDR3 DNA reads TGTGCCAGCTCACCAACAACCGACAACGAGCAGTACTTC.